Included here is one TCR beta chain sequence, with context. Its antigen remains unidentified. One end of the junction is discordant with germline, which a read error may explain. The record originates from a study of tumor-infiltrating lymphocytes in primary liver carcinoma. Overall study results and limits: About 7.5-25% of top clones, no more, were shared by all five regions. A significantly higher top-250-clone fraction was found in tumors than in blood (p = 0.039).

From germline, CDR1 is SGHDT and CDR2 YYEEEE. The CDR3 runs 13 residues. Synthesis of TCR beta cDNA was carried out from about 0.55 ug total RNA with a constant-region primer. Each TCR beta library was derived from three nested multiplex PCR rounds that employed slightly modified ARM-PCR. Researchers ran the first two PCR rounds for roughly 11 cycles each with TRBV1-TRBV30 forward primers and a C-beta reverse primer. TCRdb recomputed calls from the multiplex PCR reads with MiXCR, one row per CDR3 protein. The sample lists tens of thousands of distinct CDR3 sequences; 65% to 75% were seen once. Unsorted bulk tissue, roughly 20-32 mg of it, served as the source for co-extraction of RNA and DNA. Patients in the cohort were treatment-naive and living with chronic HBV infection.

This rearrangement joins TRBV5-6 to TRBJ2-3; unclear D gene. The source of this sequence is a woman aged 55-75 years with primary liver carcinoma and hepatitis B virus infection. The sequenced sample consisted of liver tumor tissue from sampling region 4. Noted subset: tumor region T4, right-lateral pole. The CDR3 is CASSLVGADTQCF. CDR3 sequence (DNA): TGTGCCAGCAGTTTGGTCGGTGCAGATACGCAGTGTTTT.